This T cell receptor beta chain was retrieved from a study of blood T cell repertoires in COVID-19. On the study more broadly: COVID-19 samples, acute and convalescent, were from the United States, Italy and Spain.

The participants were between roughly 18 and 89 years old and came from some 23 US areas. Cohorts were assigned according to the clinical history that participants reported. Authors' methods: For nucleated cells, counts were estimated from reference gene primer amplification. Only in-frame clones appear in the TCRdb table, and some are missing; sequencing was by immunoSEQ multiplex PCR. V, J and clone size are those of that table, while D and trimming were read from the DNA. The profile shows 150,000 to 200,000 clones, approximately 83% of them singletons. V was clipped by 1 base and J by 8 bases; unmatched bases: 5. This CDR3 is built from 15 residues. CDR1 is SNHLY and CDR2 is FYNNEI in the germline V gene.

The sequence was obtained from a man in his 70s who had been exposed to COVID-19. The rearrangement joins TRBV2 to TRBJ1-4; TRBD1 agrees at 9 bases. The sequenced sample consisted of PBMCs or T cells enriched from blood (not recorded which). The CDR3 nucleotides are TGTGCCAGCAGTGAAGTGGACAGGGGAAGGGAAAAACTGTTTTTT. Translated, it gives CASSEVDRGREKLFF.